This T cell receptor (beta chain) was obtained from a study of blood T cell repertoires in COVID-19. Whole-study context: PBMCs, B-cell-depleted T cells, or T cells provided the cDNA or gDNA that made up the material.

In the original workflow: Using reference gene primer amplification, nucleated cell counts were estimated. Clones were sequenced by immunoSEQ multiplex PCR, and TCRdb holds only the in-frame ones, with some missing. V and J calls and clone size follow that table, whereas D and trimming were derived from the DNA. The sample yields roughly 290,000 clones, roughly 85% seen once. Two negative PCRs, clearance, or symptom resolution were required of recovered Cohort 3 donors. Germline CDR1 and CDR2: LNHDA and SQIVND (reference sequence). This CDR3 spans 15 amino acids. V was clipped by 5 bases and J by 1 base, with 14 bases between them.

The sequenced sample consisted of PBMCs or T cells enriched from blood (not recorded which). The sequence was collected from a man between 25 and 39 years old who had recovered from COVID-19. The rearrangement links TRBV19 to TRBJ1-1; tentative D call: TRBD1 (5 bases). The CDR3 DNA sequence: TGTGCCAGTAGTCTCTGGCGACAGCCGAACACTGAAGCTTTCTTT. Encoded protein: CASSLWRQPNTEAFF.